A selection of T cell receptor beta chains follows, all from one sample in a study of control samples from healthy donors and cancer patients. The assay was immunoSEQ multiplex PCR, and TCRdb's table has in-frame clones only and misses some. The sample holds some 130,000 clones, about 92% seen once. The sample taken for sequencing was PBMCs. These receptor sequences come from a man aged 50 or older with head and neck cancer. The CDR3 runs from the conserved cysteine through the conserved F or W. The D gene is left open where the match is weak. Some rows have no size entry. The others give once, few or many, or a class for an expanded clone.

V	size	D	J	DNA	CDR3
TRBV9	.	.	TRBJ1-3	TGTGCCAGCAGCGTAGCTCGGGGTACCTCTGGAAACACCATATATTTT	CASSVARGTSGNTIYF
TRBV13	few	TRBD2	TRBJ2-3	TGTGCCAGCAGCCCCCGCCCGGGGGAGGGATTGTTCACAGATACGCAGTATTTT	CASSPRPGEGLFTDTQYF
TRBV28	.	.	TRBJ2-5	TGTGCCAGCAGTTCCCCGGAGACCCAGTACTTC	CASSSPETQYF
TRBV7-2	.	.	TRBJ1-6	TGTGCCAGCAGCCGGGACGGCTCTAATTCACCCCTCCACTTT	CASSRDGSNSPLHF
TRBV30	.	.	TRBJ2-5	TGTGCCTGGAGTCATGGGTTAGGGGCGGCCCAGTACTTC	CAWSHGLGAAQYF
TRBV11-2	.	.	TRBJ2-1	TGTGCCAGCAGCCCACCGGGACTCCCCTATTACAATGAGCAGTTCTTC	CASSPPGLPYYNEQFF
TRBV29-1	once	.	TRBJ1-1	TGCAGCGCCCCCGAGAACACTGAAGCTTTCTTT	CSAPENTEAFF
TRBV19	few	.	TRBJ2-5	TGTGCCAGTAGTATAGCCCGGGGGCGAGGGGGTGCAGAGACCCAGTACTTC	CASSIARGRGGAETQYF
TRBV21-1	.	.	TRBJ2-5	TGTGCCAGCAGCAGTAACGGACCCCTGATTGGGGAGACCCAGTACTTC	CASSSNGPLIGETQYF
TRBV12-5	.	.	TRBJ2-3	TGTGCTAGTGGCCCGATTAAGAAATCTGGGGTCACAGATACGCAGTATTTT	CASGPIKKSGVTDTQYF
TRBV3-1/TRBV3-2	.	TRBD1	TRBJ1-1	TGTGCCAGCACTGACAGGGGGCGCGGGAACACTGAAGCTTTCTTT	CASTDRGRGNTEAFF
TRBV7-9	.	TRBD1	TRBJ1-1	TGTGCCAGCAGCTTAGGACAGGGGGTGAACACTGAAGCTTTCTTT	CASSLGQGVNTEAFF
TRBV5-1	.	.	TRBJ1-2	TGCGCCAGCAGCGTGAATCCATGGGATGGCTACACCTTC	CASSVNPWDGYTF
TRBV6-6	.	.	TRBJ1-5	TGTGCCAGCAGCGACCCGGGACCCCCGCATTTT	CASSDPGPPHF
TRBV4-1	.	TRBD2	TRBJ2-5	TGCGCCAGCAGCCTGTCGGGGGGACTGCAAGAGACCCAGTACTTC	CASSLSGGLQETQYF
TRBV6-5	.	.	TRBJ1-2	TGTGCCAGCACTCTGTTTCGCTATGGCTACACCTTC	CASTLFRYGYTF
TRBV5-1	.	.	TRBJ1-2	TGCGCCAGCAGCTTTTCCGGGAACTATGGCTACACCTTC	CASSFSGNYGYTF
TRBV14	.	TRBD1	TRBJ1-1	TGTGCCAGCAGCCAAGATTGGGGACAGGGGGACACTGAAGCTTTCTTT	CASSQDWGQGDTEAFF
TRBV6-6	.	.	TRBJ1-2	TGTGCCAGCACTAGTTTCGGGGGCGGATTCTACACCTTC	CASTSFGGGFYTF
TRBV28	.	.	TRBJ1-2	TGTGCCAGCAGTTTATTACAGTCCAGTCCCACCTTC	CASSLLQSSPTF
TRBV14	.	TRBD2	TRBJ2-3	TGTGCCAGCAGCCGGGGACTAGCGGGGGCGGGAGATACGCAGTATTTT	CASSRGLAGAGDTQYF
TRBV7-2	.	TRBD1	TRBJ1-2	TGTGCCAGCAGTACGGGGGACAGGGTCTTATCTGGCTACACCTTC	CASSTGDRVLSGYTF
TRBV4-3	.	.	TRBJ2-6	TGCGCCAGCAGCTCTCAAGGTTCTGGGGCCAACGTCCTGACTTTC	CASSSQGSGANVLTF
TRBV5-1	.	TRBD1	TRBJ1-4	TGCGCCAGCAGCCTCGGGACAGTAGCAACTAATGAAAAACTGTTTTTT	CASSLGTVATNEKLFF
TRBV7-3	.	.	TRBJ1-2	TGTGCCAGCAGCTACTCAGGAGGGCTCTATGGCTACACCTTC	CASSYSGGLYGYTF
TRBV6-2/TRBV6-3	.	.	TRBJ1-2	TGTGCCAGCAGTTACAGGGACCTCTATGGCTACACCTTC	CASSYRDLYGYTF
TRBV19	.	.	TRBJ2-1	TGTGCCAGTAGGGACCGGGCTTCCCATGAGCAGTTCTTC	CASRDRASHEQFF
TRBV28	.	.	TRBJ1-3	TGTGCCAGCAGTTTGGGGAGCTCTGGAAACACCATATATTTT	CASSLGSSGNTIYF
TRBV19	.	.	TRBJ1-1	TGTGCCAGTAGTATCGGTCCGGGGAACACTGAAGCTTTCTTT	CASSIGPGNTEAFF
TRBV7-2	.	TRBD1	TRBJ2-7	TGTGCCAGCACACGCAGAGGGACAGGGGTTACCTACGAGCAGTACTTC	CASTRRGTGVTYEQYF
TRBV6-5	.	.	TRBJ1-5	TGTGCCAGCAGTTACTCGGGGGGGAGCAATCAGCCCCAGCATTTT	CASSYSGGSNQPQHF
TRBV7-9	.	.	TRBJ1-4	TGTGCCAGCAGCCGTTACACAACTAATGAAAAACTGTTTTTT	CASSRYTTNEKLFF
TRBV7-6	.	TRBD2	TRBJ2-3	TGTGCCAGCAGCTCGGGGAGAGTAGCGGGGGGGCATCAAGATACGCAGTATTTT	CASSSGRVAGGHQDTQYF
TRBV14	few	TRBD2	TRBJ2-3	TGTGCCAGCAGAGCGACGGGGGGGTTTAGCACAGATACGCAGTATTTT	CASRATGGFSTDTQYF
TRBV2	.	.	TRBJ1-2	TGTGCCAGCAGTACAGTGAACTATGGCTACACCTTC	CASSTVNYGYTF
TRBV10-3	.	TRBD1	TRBJ2-5	TGTGCCATCAAAGAAACAGGGGAAGAGACCCAGTACTTC	CAIKETGEETQYF
TRBV6-1	.	.	TRBJ2-4	TGTGCCAGCAGTGAAGGGTCCATGAGGAACATTCAGTACTTC	CASSEGSMRNIQYF
TRBV10-3	.	.	TRBJ2-1	TGTGCCATCGGGGGGCCGGCTAACAATGAGCAGTTCTTC	CAIGGPANNEQFF
TRBV7-3	.	TRBD2	TRBJ2-1	TGTGCCAGCAGCTTAAAAGCGGGGGGGTACAATGAGCAGTTCTTC	CASSLKAGGYNEQFF
TRBV18	.	TRBD1	TRBJ1-5	TGTGCCAGCTCTACCTACAGGGGAGAGCCCCAGCATTTT	CASSTYRGEPQHF
TRBV11-2	.	TRBD2	TRBJ2-1	TGTGCCAGCAGCTTAGATGTGGGGGACTATACCCTCAATGAGCAGTTCTTC	CASSLDVGDYTLNEQFF
TRBV28	.	.	TRBJ1-6	TGTGCCAGCGGGGGTTATAATTCACCCCTCCACTTT	CASGGYNSPLHF
TRBV5-1	.	TRBD2	TRBJ2-3	TGCGCCAGCAGCCTGGGAGGGACTAGCGGGGGGAATGCAGATACGCAGTATTTT	CASSLGGTSGGNADTQYF
TRBV7-2	.	.	TRBJ2-7	TGTGCCAGCAGCTTAACTTACGGTGGGTCCAGCTCCTACGAGCAGTACTTC	CASSLTYGGSSSYEQYF
TRBV6-5	.	TRBD2	TRBJ2-1	TGTGCCAGCAGAAAGGGACTAGCGGTAGCCGAGCAGTTCTTC	CASRKGLAVAEQFF
TRBV10-3	.	TRBD1	TRBJ2-1	TGTGCCATCAGTGCTGATGGACAGGGCTCCGGTGAGCAGTTCTTC	CAISADGQGSGEQFF
TRBV2	.	.	TRBJ1-2	TGTGCCAGCACCCCGAGGCCGGGGGGCTACACCTTC	CASTPRPGGYTF
TRBV12-3/TRBV12-4	.	TRBD2	TRBJ2-1	TGTGCCAGCAGTTTCTCAGGGAGGGATGAGCAGTTCTTC	CASSFSGRDEQFF
TRBV6-1	.	.	TRBJ2-7	TGTGCCAGCAGTGAAGCAGGATCTCAGTACTTC	CASSEAGSQYF
TRBV3-1/TRBV3-2	.	.	TRBJ1-2	TGTGCCAGCAGGGGGGATGGGAGATATGGCTACACCTTC	CASRGDGRYGYTF
TRBV19	.	.	TRBJ2-2	TGTGCCAGTAGTGGCCGATGGGGGACGGACGGGGAGCTGTTTTTT	CASSGRWGTDGELFF
TRBV11-3	.	.	TRBJ2-1	TGTGCCAGCAGCTTAACGGCCCAGTTTGAGCAGTTCTTC	CASSLTAQFEQFF
TRBV2	.	.	TRBJ1-4	TGTGCCAGCGAAGGGCACGTTGCAACTAATGAAAAACTGTTTTTT	CASEGHVATNEKLFF
TRBV4-3	.	.	TRBJ2-1	TGCGCCAGCAGCCAATTCAGCGGTTCCTACAATGAGCAGTTCTTC	CASSQFSGSYNEQFF
TRBV6-2/TRBV6-3	.	.	TRBJ2-3	TGTGCCAGCAGTTACTCCGCGTCCCTGGATACGCAGTATTTT	CASSYSASLDTQYF
TRBV5-4	.	.	TRBJ2-1	TGTGCCAGCAGCTTGGCCGGCAGGGCTTCTAGTGAGCAGTTCTTC	CASSLAGRASSEQFF
TRBV3-1/TRBV3-2	.	TRBD2	TRBJ2-5	TGTGCCAGCATCGATTACGGGGGGGCACGGGAGACCCAGTACTTC	CASIDYGGARETQYF
TRBV19	.	TRBD2	TRBJ2-1	TGTGCCAGTAGTGCGGCCGGGACTAGCGGGGGCCACCTTGAGCAGTTCTTC	CASSAAGTSGGHLEQFF
TRBV6-2/TRBV6-3	once	.	TRBJ1-1	TGTGCCAGCAGTTATCCGACTCAGGGGAACATGAACACTGAAGCTTTCTTT	CASSYPTQGNMNTEAFF
TRBV7-3	.	.	TRBJ1-1	TGTGCCAGCAGCGCCTCAGGGAGTAGCACTGAAGCTTTCTTT	CASSASGSSTEAFF